This T cell receptor beta chain was sequenced during a study of blood T cell repertoires in COVID-19. In the authors' methods: Amplification of reference gene primers was used by the study to estimate nucleated cell counts. Using immunoSEQ multiplex PCR, the repertoire was profiled, and TCRdb retains in-frame clones only, with some absent. V, J and clone size were drawn from that table, and D and trimming were deduced from the DNA. In the table there are some 46,000 clones, 70% to 90% of which are singletons. This CDR3 contains 15 residues. CDR1 is MNHEY and CDR2 is SMNVEV in the germline V gene (reference sequence). The J segment lost 1 base and the V segment lost 2 bases, leaving 2 bases of the junction unmatched. The Seattle site enrolled patients during active infection and followed them longitudinally.

The V and J genes are TRBV27 and TRBJ2-7, with 10 bases aligning to TRBD2. The source material was peripheral blood. The receptor was derived from a woman aged 80 or older with COVID-19, enrolled during active disease. The CDR3 loop is CASSLVAGGSYEQYF. The CDR3 DNA reads TGTGCCAGCAGTTTAGTAGCGGGAGGATCCTACGAGCAGTACTTC.